The entry below describes one TCR beta chain. No antigen is known for it. The data belong to a study of T cell responses to AZD1222 COVID-19 vaccine. This CDR3 comprises 17 residues. The germline V gene encodes CDR1 SGHVS and CDR2 FNYEAQ. V was trimmed by 4 bases and J by 5 bases, leaving 21 bases between them. Study-level points and caveats: Spike was spanned by vaccine-associated CD4 TCRs, with dominance at 160-218 and 743-854. White British donors predominated, females outnumbered males, and clonal diversity was possibly underestimated.

Method: immunoSEQ multiplex PCR; TCRdb's copy keeps in-frame clones and lacks some. The sample lists 150,000 to 200,000 clones, about 90% occurring once. This chain links TRBV7-6 with TRBJ1-5; D may be TRBD1 (6 bases). The sequencing here drew on peripheral blood, taken 28 days after the second AZD1222 dose. The TCR was taken from an adult who received the AZD1222 COVID-19 vaccine. The DNA of the CDR3 is TGTGCCAGCAGCTCCCGGTCAAGGGGGGACTTCTATCAGCCCCAGCATTTT. Translation: CASSSRSRGDFYQPQHF.